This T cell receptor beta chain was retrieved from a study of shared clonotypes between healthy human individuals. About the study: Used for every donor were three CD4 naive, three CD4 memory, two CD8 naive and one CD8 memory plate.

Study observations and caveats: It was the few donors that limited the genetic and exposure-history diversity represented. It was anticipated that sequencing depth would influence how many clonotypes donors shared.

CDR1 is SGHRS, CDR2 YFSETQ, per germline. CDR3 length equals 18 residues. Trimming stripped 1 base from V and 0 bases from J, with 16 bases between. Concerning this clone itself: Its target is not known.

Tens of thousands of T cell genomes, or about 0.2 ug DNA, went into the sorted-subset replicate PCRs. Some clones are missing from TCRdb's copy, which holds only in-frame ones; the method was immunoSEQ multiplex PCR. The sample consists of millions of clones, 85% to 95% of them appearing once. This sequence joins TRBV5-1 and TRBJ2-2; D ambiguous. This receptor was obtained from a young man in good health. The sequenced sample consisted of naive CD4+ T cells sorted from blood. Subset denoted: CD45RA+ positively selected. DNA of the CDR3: TGCGCCAGCAGCTTGAAACATAATACGGGCCCGAACACCGGGGAGCTGTTTTTT. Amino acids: CASSLKHNTGPNTGELFF.